This T cell receptor beta chain was retrieved from a study of human T cells and chemical hapten exposure. The wider study: 2% DPC applied to a 2 cm by 2 cm arm area sensitized donors. Study-wide points: Clustering by CDR3 similarity yielded significantly more large clusters from expanded TCRs than controls.

Time point noted: patch test 2, 6 weeks after DPC sensitization. Specified treatment: therapeutic diphenylcyclopropenone sensitization with weekly scalp DPC. On this clonotype itself: Its antigen remains unidentified.

TCRdb analysed the RACE reads with MiXCR anew, one entry per CDR3 protein. The sample lists approximately 350,000 distinct CDR3 sequences, roughly 6% occurring once. Per the germline V gene, CDR1 is SGHRS and CDR2 is YFSETQ. This CDR3 region has 14 residues. V lost 1 base to trimming and J lost 5 bases, with 10 bases between them. The source of this sequence is a woman between 18 and 29 years old with alopecia areata. Some clones in this sample may be carry-over from other donors' samples. The chain joins TRBV5-1 to TRBJ1-5, with D uncertain. Sequenced material: whole blood, taken in connection with sensitization to the hapten diphenylcyclopropenone (DPC). The CDR3 here is CASSLSSTDQPQHF. The CDR3 DNA follows: TGCGCCAGCAGCTTGTCGTCTACTGATCAGCCCCAGCATTTT.